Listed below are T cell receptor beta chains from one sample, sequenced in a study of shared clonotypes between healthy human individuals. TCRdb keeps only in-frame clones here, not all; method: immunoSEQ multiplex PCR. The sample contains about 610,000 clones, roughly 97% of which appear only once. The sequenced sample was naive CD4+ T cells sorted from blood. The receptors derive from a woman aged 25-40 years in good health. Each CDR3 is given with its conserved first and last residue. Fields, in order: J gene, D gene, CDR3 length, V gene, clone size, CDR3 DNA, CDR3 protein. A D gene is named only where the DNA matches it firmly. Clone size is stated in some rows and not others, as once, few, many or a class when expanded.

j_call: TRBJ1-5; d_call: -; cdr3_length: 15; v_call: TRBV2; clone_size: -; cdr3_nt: TGTGCCAGCAGGGGGGAACTACTGCAAAATCAGCCCCAGCATTTT; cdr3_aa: CASRGELLQNQPQHF
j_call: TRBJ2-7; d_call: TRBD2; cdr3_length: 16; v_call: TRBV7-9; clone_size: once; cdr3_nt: TGTGCCAGCAGCTTCGCAACGGGCGGGAGTAACCACGAGCAGTACTTC; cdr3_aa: CASSFATGGSNHEQYF
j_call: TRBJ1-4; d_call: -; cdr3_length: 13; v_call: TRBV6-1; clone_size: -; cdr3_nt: TGTGCCAGCAGGCAGGGCGGAAGCGAAAAACTGTTTTTT; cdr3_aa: CASRQGGSEKLFF
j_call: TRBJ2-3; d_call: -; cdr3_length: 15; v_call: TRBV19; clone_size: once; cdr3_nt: TGTGCCAGTAGTACCCCTTCTGGCACGACAGATACGCAGTATTTT; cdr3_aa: CASSTPSGTTDTQYF
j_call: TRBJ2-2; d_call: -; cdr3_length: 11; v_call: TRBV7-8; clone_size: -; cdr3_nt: TGTGCCAGCAGCTACACCGGGGAGCTGTTTTTT; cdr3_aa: CASSYTGELFF
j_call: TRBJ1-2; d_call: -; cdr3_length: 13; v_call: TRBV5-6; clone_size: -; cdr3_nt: TGTGCCAGCAAAAAAGGGGAATACTATGGCTACACCTTC; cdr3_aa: CASKKGEYYGYTF
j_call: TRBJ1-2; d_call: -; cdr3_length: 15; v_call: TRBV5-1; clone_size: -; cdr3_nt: TGCGCCAGCAGCTTGGGTGTAGGCAGGCCTTATGGCTACACCTTC; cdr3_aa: CASSLGVGRPYGYTF
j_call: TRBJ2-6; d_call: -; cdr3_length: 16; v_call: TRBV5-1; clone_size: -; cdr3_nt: TGCGCCAGCAGCTTGACCGACCGCTCTGGGGCCAACGTCCTGACTTTC; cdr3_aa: CASSLTDRSGANVLTF
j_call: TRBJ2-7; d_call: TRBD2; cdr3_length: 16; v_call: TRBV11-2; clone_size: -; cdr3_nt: TGTGCCAGCAGCATGATCGGGACTAGCGGGAGAAACGAGCAGTACTTC; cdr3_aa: CASSMIGTSGRNEQYF
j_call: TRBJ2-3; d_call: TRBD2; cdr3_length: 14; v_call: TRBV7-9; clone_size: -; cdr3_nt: TGTGCCAGCAGCTGGGGGACTAGCGGAGATACGCAGTATTTT; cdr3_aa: CASSWGTSGDTQYF
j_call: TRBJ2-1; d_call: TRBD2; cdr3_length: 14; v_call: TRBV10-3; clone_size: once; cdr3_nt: TGTGCCACCAGGAGCGGGGCCTCCTACAATGAGCAGTTCTTC; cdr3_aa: CATRSGASYNEQFF
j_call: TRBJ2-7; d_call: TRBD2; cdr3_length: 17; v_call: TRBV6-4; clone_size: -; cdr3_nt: TGTGCCAGCACCCCACCGGGACTAGCGGGAGCCCTCGGCGAGCAGTACTTC; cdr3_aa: CASTPPGLAGALGEQYF
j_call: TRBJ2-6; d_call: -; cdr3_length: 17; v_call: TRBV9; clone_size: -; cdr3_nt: TGTGCCAGCAGCGTACGACGGGTGAACTCTGGGGCCAACGTCCTGACTTTC; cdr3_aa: CASSVRRVNSGANVLTF
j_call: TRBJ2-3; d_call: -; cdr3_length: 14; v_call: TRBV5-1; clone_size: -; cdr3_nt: TGCGCCAGCAGCTTGGGGCCACTCACAGATACGCAGTATTTT; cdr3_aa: CASSLGPLTDTQYF
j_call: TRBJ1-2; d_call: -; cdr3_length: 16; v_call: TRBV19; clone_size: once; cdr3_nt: TGTGCCAGTAGTCCCACCTTTGACGGATCCAACTATGGCTACACCTTC; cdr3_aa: CASSPTFDGSNYGYTF
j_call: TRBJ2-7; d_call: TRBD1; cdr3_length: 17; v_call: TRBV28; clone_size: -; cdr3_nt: TGTGCCAGCAGATGTAGGACAGGGCGAAGAGGGTCCTACGAGCAGTACTTC; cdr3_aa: CASRCRTGRRGSYEQYF
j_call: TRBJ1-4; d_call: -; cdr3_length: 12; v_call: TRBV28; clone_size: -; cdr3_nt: TGTGCCAGCAGTATCCTATATGAAAAACTGTTTTTT; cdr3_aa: CASSILYEKLFF
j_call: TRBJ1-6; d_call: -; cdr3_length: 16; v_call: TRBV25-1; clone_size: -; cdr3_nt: TGTGCCAGCAGTCCCCTGGGCGGACAGTATAATTCACCCCTCCACTTT; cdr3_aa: CASSPLGGQYNSPLHF
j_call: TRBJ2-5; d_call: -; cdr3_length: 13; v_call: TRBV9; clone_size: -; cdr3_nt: TGTGCCAGCAGCGGCTGGGACTCAGAGACCCAGTACTTC; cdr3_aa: CASSGWDSETQYF
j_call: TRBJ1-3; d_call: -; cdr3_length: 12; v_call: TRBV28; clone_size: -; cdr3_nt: TGTGCCAGCTCCGCCTCTGGAAACACCATATATTTT; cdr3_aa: CASSASGNTIYF
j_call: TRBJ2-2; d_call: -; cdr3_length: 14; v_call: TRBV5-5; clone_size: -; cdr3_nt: TGTGCCAGCAGCTTTACCACTCCTACCGGGGAGCTGTTTTTT; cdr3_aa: CASSFTTPTGELFF
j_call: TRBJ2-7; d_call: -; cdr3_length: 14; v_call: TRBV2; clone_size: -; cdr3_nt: TGTGCCAGCACAGGCGTATCCCAAATCTACGAGCAGTACTTC; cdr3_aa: CASTGVSQIYEQYF
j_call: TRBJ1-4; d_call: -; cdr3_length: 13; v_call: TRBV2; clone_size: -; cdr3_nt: TGTGCCAGCAGCCTAGGGACGGAGGAAAAACTGTTTTTT; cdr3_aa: CASSLGTEEKLFF
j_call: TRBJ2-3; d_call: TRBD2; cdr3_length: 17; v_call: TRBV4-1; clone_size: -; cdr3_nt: TGCGCCAGCAGCCAAAGCCGGACTAGCGGGAGTTCAGATACGCAGTATTTT; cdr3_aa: CASSQSRTSGSSDTQYF
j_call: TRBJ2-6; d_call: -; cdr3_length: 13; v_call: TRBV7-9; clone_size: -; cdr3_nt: TGTGCCAGCAGTCACTCTGGGGCCAACGTCCTGACTTTC; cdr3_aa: CASSHSGANVLTF
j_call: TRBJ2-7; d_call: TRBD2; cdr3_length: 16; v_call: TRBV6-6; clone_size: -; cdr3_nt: TGTGCCAGCAGTTACTCCCAGCGGGACCACCCCTACGAGCAGTACTTC; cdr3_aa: CASSYSQRDHPYEQYF
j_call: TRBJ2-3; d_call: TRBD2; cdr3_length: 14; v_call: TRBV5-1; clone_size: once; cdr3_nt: TGCGCCAGCACTTCGGGACTAGCGCCTGATACGCAGTATTTT; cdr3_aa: CASTSGLAPDTQYF
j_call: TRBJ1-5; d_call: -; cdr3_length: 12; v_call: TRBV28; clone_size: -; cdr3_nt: TGTGCCAGCAGTTTAGTCGGGTTTCCCCAGCATTTT; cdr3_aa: CASSLVGFPQHF
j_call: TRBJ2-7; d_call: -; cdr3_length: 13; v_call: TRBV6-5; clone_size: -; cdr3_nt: TGTGCCAGCAGACTCAAGCGGCACTACGAGCAGTACTTC; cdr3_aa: CASRLKRHYEQYF
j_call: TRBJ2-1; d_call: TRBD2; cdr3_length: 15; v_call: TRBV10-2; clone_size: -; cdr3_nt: TGCGCCAGCACTGGGATGGCGGGAGCTCCTAATGAGCAGTTCTTC; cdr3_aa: CASTGMAGAPNEQFF
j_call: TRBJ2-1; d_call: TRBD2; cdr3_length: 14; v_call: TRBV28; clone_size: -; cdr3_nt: TGTGCCACCAGGGAGACTAGCGGCTACAATGAGCAGTTCTTC; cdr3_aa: CATRETSGYNEQFF